This passage covers 10 T cell receptor beta chains from one sample sequenced in a study of blood T cells in healthy people across ages. Next came a second PCR, run for about 6 to 11 cycles, which used a sample-barcoded 5' primer along with a J-beta primer mix. TCRdb re-derived calls from the 5' RACE reads in MiXCR, one entry per CDR3 protein. Of 1.5 million to 2 million distinct CDR3 sequences in the sample, 40% to 55% are singletons; the top ten hold around 2.1%. The sample taken for sequencing was blood. These receptors came from a woman between 40 and 50 years old in good health.

This clonotype was seen only once. The chain uses TRBV20-1 and TRBJ1-5; D is unclear. Germline assignment: CDR1 DFQATT and CDR2 SNEGSKA (reference sequence). The CDR3 sequence is 15 residues long. Trimming took 3 bases from V and 0 from J, leaving 12 bases between them. CDR3 DNA sequence: TGCAGTGCTAGGGAGATCTTAGATAGCAATCAGCCCCAGCATTTT. Amino acid sequence: CSAREILDSNQPQHF.

The rearrangement joins TRBV20-1 to TRBJ2-5, with D possibly TRBD1 on 6 matching bases. Germline loops: CDR1 DFQATT, CDR2 SNEGSKA (reference sequence). Trimming took 6 bases from V and 1 from J, leaving 15 bases between them. CDR3 length equals 14 residues. The CDR3 region is CSARRRTAQETQYF. CDR3 sequence (DNA): TGCAGTGCCCGTAGAAGGACAGCCCAAGAGACCCAGTACTTC.

The table lists this clonotype with a count of one. The CDR3: CASGADRSYEQYF. CDR3 nucleotide sequence: TGTGCCAGCGGGGCCGACAGATCCTACGAGCAGTACTTC. The chain is built from TRBV7-2 and TRBJ2-7; perhaps TRBD1 as D (5 bases). The CDR3 loop spans 13 amino acids. Germline V gives CDR1 SGHTA, CDR2 FQGNSA. Trimming shortened V by 8 bases and J by 1 base, and 12 bases separated the two germline ends.

This chain connects TRBV6-1 to TRBJ2-5; 9 nucleotides match TRBD1. Germline V gene sequence: CDR1 MNHNS, CDR2 SASEGT. The CDR3 contains 15 residues. V lost 6 bases, J lost 4 bases, and 9 bases stayed unmatched. CDR3 nucleotide sequence: TGTGCCAGCAGCCTAACCGGGACAGGGAGAGAGACCCAGTACTTC. As protein: CASSLTGTGRETQYF.

Only a few counts were recorded for this clonotype. V gene TRBV4-1 combines with J gene TRBJ2-7; the D is unclear. The CDR3 sequence is 14 residues long. Between the trimmed V and J ends, which lost 1 base and 1 base, there was a span of 8 bases. From germline, CDR1 is MGHRA and CDR2 YSYEKL. CDR3 region: CASSQGWMSYEQYF. The CDR3 region has the DNA TGCGCCAGCAGCCAAGGCTGGATGTCCTACGAGCAGTACTTC.

Remarks on this clonotype: An end of the junction differs from the germline gene, which may be a read error. V is TRBV7-9 and J is TRBJ2-5; 8 bases are shared with TRBD2. The germline gives CDR1 SEHNR, CDR2 FQNEAQ (reference sequence). The CDR3 has 17 residues. CDR3 bases: TGTGCCAGCAGCTTATATCCGGGACTAGAGGAGCAAGAGACCCAGCACTTC. It encodes CASSLYPGLEEQETQHF. The full variable domain, in which reference TRBV7-9 and TRBJ2-5 provide the parts outside the CDR3, is DTGVSQNPRHKITKRGQNVTFRCDPISEHNRLYWYRQTLGQGPEFLTYFQNEAQLEKSRLLSDRFSAERPKGSFSTLEIQRTEQGDSAMYLCASSLYPGLEEQETQHFGPGTRLLVL.

This clonotype was detected a few times. The chain is built from TRBV4-1 and TRBJ2-1, with TRBD2 identical over 7 bases. Trimming took 1 base from V and 4 from J; bases not matched to a gene: 4. Germline V gene sequence: CDR1 MGHRA, CDR2 YSYEKL. The CDR3 is 15 residues long. CDR3 DNA sequence: TGCGCCAGCAGCCAAGGGAATAGCGGGTACAATGAGCAGTTCTTC. Translating it yields CASSQGNSGYNEQFF.

V usage is TRBV12-3 or TRBV12-4 and J usage is TRBJ1-2; 7 bases fit TRBD1. The ends lost 5 bases at V and 4 bases at J; junction bases unmatched: 7. The CDR3 runs to 14 residues. CDR3 nucleotide sequence: TGTGCCAGCAGTCCCGTAAGACAGGGCTATGGCTACACCTTC. Its protein is CASSPVRQGYGYTF.

This clonotype was counted only a few times. This chain uses TRBV7-6 with TRBJ2-3, with D possibly called TRBD1 or TRBD2 (5 bases each). Between the trimmed V and J ends, which lost 4 bases and 2 bases, there was a span of 13 bases. Germline V gives CDR1 SGHVS, CDR2 FNYEAQ. The CDR3 runs to 15 residues. This CDR3 is CASSWTEGATDTQYF. CDR3 nucleotide sequence: TGTGCCAGCAGCTGGACTGAAGGGGCCACAGATACGCAGTATTTT.

The genes are TRBV18 and TRBJ1-2; D uncertain. The V end was cut by 8 bases, the J end by 0 bases, with 22 bases between. CDR3 length: 17 amino acids. Germline V CDR1 and CDR2: KGHSH, LQKENI. This CDR3 is CASRPRGDTSTNYGYTF. Written as DNA, the CDR3 is TGTGCCAGCCGACCCCGGGGAGATACCTCTACTAACTATGGCTACACCTTC.